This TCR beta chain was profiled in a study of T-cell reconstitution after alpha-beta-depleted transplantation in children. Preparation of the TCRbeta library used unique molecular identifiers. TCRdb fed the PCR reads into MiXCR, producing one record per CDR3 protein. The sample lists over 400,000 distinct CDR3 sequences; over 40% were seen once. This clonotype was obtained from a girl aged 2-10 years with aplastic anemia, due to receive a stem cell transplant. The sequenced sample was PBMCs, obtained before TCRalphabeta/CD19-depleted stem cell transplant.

This CDR3 is CASSPYSGTTLAGANVLTF. Written as DNA, the CDR3 is TGTGCCAGCTCACCATACAGTGGGACTACCCTGGCTGGGGCCAACGTCCTGACTTTC. The V gene is TRBV18, the J gene TRBJ2-6, with 7 bases aligning to TRBD2. This CDR3 is 19 amino acids long. V lost 2 bases to trimming and J lost 2 bases; unmatched junction nucleotides: 12. The V gene's germline CDR1 is KGHSH and CDR2 LQKENI. Variable domain in full (rest from reference TRBV18 and TRBJ2-6): NAGVMQNPRHLVRRRGQEARLRCSPMKGHSHVYWYRQLPEEGLKFMVYLQKENIIDESGMPKERFSAEFPKEGPSILRIQQVVRGDSAAYFCASSPYSGTTLAGANVLTFGAGSRLTVL.